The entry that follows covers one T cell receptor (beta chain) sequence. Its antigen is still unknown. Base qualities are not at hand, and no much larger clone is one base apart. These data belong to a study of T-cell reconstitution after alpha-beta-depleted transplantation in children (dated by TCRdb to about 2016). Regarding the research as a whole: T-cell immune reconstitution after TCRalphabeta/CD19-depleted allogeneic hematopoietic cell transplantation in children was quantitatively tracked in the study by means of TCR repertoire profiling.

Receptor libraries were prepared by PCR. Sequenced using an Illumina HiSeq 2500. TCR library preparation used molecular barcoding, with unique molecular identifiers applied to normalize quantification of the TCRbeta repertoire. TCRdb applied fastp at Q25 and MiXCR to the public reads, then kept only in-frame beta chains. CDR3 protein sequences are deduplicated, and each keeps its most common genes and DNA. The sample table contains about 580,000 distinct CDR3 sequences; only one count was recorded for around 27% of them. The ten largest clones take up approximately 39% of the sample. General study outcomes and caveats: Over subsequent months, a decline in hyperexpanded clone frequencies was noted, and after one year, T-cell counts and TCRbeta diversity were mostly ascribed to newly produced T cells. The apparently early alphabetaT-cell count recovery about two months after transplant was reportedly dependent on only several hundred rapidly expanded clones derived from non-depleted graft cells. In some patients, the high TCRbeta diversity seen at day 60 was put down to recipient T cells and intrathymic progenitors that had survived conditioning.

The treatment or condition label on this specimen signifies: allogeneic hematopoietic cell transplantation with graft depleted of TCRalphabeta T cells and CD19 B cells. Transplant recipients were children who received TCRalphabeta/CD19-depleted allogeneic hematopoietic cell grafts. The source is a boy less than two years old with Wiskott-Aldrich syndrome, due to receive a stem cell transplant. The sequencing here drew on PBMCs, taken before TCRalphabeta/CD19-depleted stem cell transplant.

The CDR3 has the sequence CASSSSRTSGLRNEQFF. The DNA sequence follows: TGTGCCAGCAGCTCTTCACGGACTAGCGGGCTTAGGAATGAGCAGTTCTTC. The sequence links TRBV14 to TRBJ2-1, with 11 bases aligning to TRBD2. CDR1 and CDR2, looked up from the germline V gene, are SGHDN and FVKESK. V and J are trimmed by 5 bases and 7 bases, and the gene matches miss 13 bases of the junction. There are 17 amino acids in the CDR3, from cysteine to phenylalanine inclusive. Only the CDR3 DNA stays, 51 bases, in frame from base 1.